The clone carrying this T cell receptor beta chain has just a few counts. Its antigen is undetermined. CDR3 length: 14 amino acids. Germline-derived CDR1 and CDR2 are LGHDT and YNNKEL (reference sequence). V was trimmed by 4 bases and J by 4 bases, leaving 10 bases between them. These data are taken from a study of T cell responses to AZD1222 COVID-19 vaccine. Study results and caveats: Mostly white British, mostly female donors; authors suggested clonal diversity may be underestimated. Regions left unmutated in variants are reportedly the target of nearly half of spike-specific TCRs. Spike as a whole was targeted by vaccine-associated CD4 TCRs, dominant at 160-218 and 743-854.

Measured with immunoSEQ multiplex PCR; TCRdb has only the in-frame clones, and not every one. This repertoire shows around 92,000 clones, 86% found once; its top ten account for about a tenth. The rearrangement joins TRBV3-1 (or the pseudogene TRBV3-2) to TRBJ1-4, with TRBD1 as a possible D gene (6 bases). The origin of this receptor is an adult in good health. The sequences come from peripheral blood, collected on day 0 of AZD1222 vaccination. Written as DNA, the CDR3 is TGTGCCAGCAGCCGTCGCAGGGGTAATGAAAAACTGTTTTTT. Translating gives CASSRRRGNEKLFF.